A single sample gave rise to the 28 T cell receptor beta chains below, sequenced in a study of cytomegalovirus exposure and HLA in healthy donors. PCR employed 60 Vbeta and 13 Jbeta primers. The assay was immunoSEQ multiplex PCR, and TCRdb's table has in-frame clones only and misses some. Of about 150,000 clones listed, approximately 80% are singletons. The sequencing input was PBMCs. These TCRs come from a man aged 25-45 years in good health and CMV-seropositive.

The J gene is TRBJ1-1, the V gene TRBV5-1, with no clear D. V gave up 4 bases and J gave up 5 bases, with 21 bases separating them. The CDR3 extends over 16 amino acids. Per the germline V gene, CDR1 is SGHRS and CDR2 is YFSETQ. CDR3 amino acids: CASSPGFWAPRTEAFF. The CDR3 region has the DNA TGCGCCAGCAGCCCGGGGTTTTGGGCGCCGCGGACTGAAGCTTTCTTT.

The chain is built from TRBV28 and TRBJ2-7; 9 nucleotides agree with TRBD1. The ends lost 6 bases at V and 7 bases at J; junction bases unmatched: 10. CDR3 size: 14 residues. The germline CDR1 and CDR2 sequences are MDHEN and SYDVKM. CDR3 in amino acids: CASRQGQGRWEQYF. The CDR3 nucleotides read TGTGCCAGCAGGCAGGGACAGGGAAGGTGGGAGCAGTACTTC.

The CDR3 bases are TGTGCCAGCAGTTCCTCGGGGGTGGAGTTCTTC. Its translation: CASSSSGVEFF. J is TRBJ2-1 and V is TRBV28, with D perhaps matching TRBD2 (6 bases). Trimming removed 4 bases at V and 14 bases at J, with 12 bases between. The CDR3 spans 11 residues. Germline assignment: CDR1 MDHEN and CDR2 SYDVKM.

The DNA of the CDR3 is TGTGCCAGCAGGGCAGGGGTGGGTGAAGCTTTCTTT. Translated: CASRAGVGEAFF. The chain links TRBV25-1 to TRBJ1-1; D may be TRBD1 (6 bases). This CDR3 is built from 12 residues. Germline loops: CDR1 MGHDK, CDR2 SYGVNS. V lost 6 bases and J 7 bases, leaving 12 bases between the germline ends.

The chain has TRBV7-9 and TRBJ2-7; 9 nucleotides match TRBD1. The germline CDR1 and CDR2 sequences are SEHNR and FQNEAQ (reference sequence). Trimming took 4 bases from V and 5 from J; bases not matched to a gene: 12. The CDR3 is 16 amino acids. The CDR3 bases are TGTGCCAGCAGCTCAAACCCGGACAGGGGAACCCACGAGCAGTACTTC. Translation gives CASSSNPDRGTHEQYF.

The chain recombines TRBV7-9 with TRBJ2-5; 7 nucleotides align to TRBD1. The CDR3 runs 14 residues. The germline V gene has CDR1 SEHNR and CDR2 FQNEAQ (reference sequence). With 5 bases clipped from V and 5 bases from J, the junction kept 8 bases outside the gene matches. In DNA, the CDR3 is TGTGCCAGCAGCCCCTCGACAGGGTTGGAGACCCAGTACTTC. It codes for CASSPSTGLETQYF.

The genes are TRBV28 and TRBJ1-4, with D perhaps TRBD1 (5 bases). V lost 6 bases, J lost 3 bases, and 14 bases lay in between. In germline, CDR1 is MDHEN, CDR2 SYDVKM. The CDR3 contains 15 residues. The CDR3 sequence is CASRETGISNEKLFF. Written as DNA, the CDR3 is TGTGCCAGCAGAGAAACAGGAATCTCTAATGAAAAACTGTTTTTT.

The chain combines TRBV18 with TRBJ2-5; 9 bases are shared with TRBD1. Germline loops: CDR1 KGHSH, CDR2 LQKENI. This CDR3 region has 14 residues. J was trimmed by 5 bases and V by 6 bases; bases with no gene match: 7. CDR3 nucleotides: TGTGCCAGCTCCGGGACAGGGATCGAGGAGACCCAGTACTTC. Translating it yields CASSGTGIEETQYF.

CDR3 amino acids: CASSFSWGEGLNTGELFF. CDR3 sequence (DNA): TGTGCCAGCAGTTTTTCTTGGGGGGAAGGGTTGAACACCGGGGAGCTGTTTTTT. The V gene is TRBV27, the J gene TRBJ2-2; the D gene is possibly TRBD2 (6 bases). V was trimmed by 3 bases and J by 1 base, leaving 18 bases between them. The CDR3 runs to 18 residues. Per germline, CDR1 MNHEY and CDR2 SMNVEV (reference sequence).

This clone was seen only a few times. The chain employs TRBV7-3 and TRBJ2-1; 7 bases are shared with TRBD2. The germline V gene encodes CDR1 SGHTA and CDR2 FQGTGA. This CDR3 is built from 14 residues. V shed 5 bases, J shed 7 bases, and the junction held 8 bases outside the gene matches. The DNA of the CDR3 is TGTGCCAGCAGCCCGACGGGACTATCTAATGAGCAGTTCTTC. Amino acids: CASSPTGLSNEQFF.

The chain employs TRBV30 and TRBJ1-5; D is undetermined. The V and J ends lost 1 base and 0 bases respectively, with 4 bases between them. This CDR3 has 13 amino acids. CDR1 and CDR2 (germline): GTSNPN, SVGIG (reference sequence). CDR3 coding DNA: TGTGCCTGGAGTGCCAGTAGCAATCAGCCCCAGCATTTT. Encoded protein: CAWSASSNQPQHF.

This rearrangement joins TRBV6-1 to TRBJ1-6; tentatively, D is TRBD1 (6 bases). This CDR3 is 12 amino acids long. In germline, CDR1 is MNHNS, CDR2 SASEGT. V lost 6 bases, J lost 11 bases, and 11 bases lay in between. CDR3 nucleotide sequence: TGTGCCAGCAGCCCAACAGGGACACCCCTCCACTTT. The encoded protein is CASSPTGTPLHF.

This clone was counted between two and nine times. The chain employs TRBV4-1 and TRBJ2-7, with 7 bases matching TRBD1. J gave up 0 bases and V 1 base, and 12 bases lay outside the gene matches. The germline V gene has CDR1 MGHRA and CDR2 YSYEKL. The CDR3 loop spans 18 amino acids. CDR3 nucleotide sequence: TGCGCCAGCAGCCAAGTACCTTCGGACAGGTCGAGCTCCTACGAGCAGTACTTC. It translates to CASSQVPSDRSSSYEQYF.

This chain uses TRBV5-1 with TRBJ2-7; 9 bases map to TRBD1. Trimming took 0 bases from V and 0 from J; bases not matched to a gene: 4. The germline V gene has CDR1 SGHRS and CDR2 YFSETQ. The CDR3 is made up of 16 amino acids. The CDR3 region is CASSLEGTGTSYEQYF. Here the CDR3 DNA reads TGCGCCAGCAGCTTGGAAGGGACAGGGACCTCCTACGAGCAGTACTTC.

In the case of this clone: This sample includes further DNA sequences coding for the same CDR3. The chain combines TRBV5-4 with TRBJ2-2; the D is unclear. The germline gives CDR1 SGHNT, CDR2 YYREEE (reference sequence). V shed 0 bases and J shed 4 bases, with 4 bases lying between them. CDR3 length: 13 amino acids. The CDR3 loop reads CASSLDSTGELFF. As DNA, the CDR3 is TGTGCCAGCAGCTTGGACAGCACCGGGGAGCTGTTTTTT.

This clone was found once. This chain links TRBV4-1 with TRBJ1-2; TRBD1 aligns across 9 bases. This CDR3 region has 16 residues. The trim removed 3 bases at V and 8 bases at J, leaving 13 bases unmatched. The germline gives CDR1 MGHRA, CDR2 YSYEKL. The CDR3 here is CASSHYSRGQGSGYTF. CDR3 DNA: TGCGCCAGCAGCCATTACTCTCGCGGACAGGGGAGCGGCTACACCTTC.

This chain connects TRBV7-3 to TRBJ2-3, with TRBD2 matching 8 bases. Per germline, CDR1 SGHTA and CDR2 FQGTGA. The length of the CDR3 is 15 residues. V lost 2 bases, J lost 6 bases, and 7 bases stayed unmatched. This CDR3 is CASSLSAGDMDTQYF. The CDR3, as DNA: TGTGCCAGCAGCTTATCAGCGGGAGACATGGATACGCAGTATTTT.

V usage is TRBV15 and J usage is TRBJ1-1; 10 bases line up with TRBD1. With 2 bases clipped from V and 4 bases from J, the junction kept 4 bases outside the gene matches. The CDR3 is made up of 15 amino acids. The germline CDR1 and CDR2 sequences are LNHNV and YYDKDF (reference sequence). The CDR3 region is CATSRMDRGSTEAFF. In DNA, the CDR3 is TGTGCCACCAGCAGAATGGACAGGGGGAGCACTGAAGCTTTCTTT.

The genes are TRBV28 and TRBJ2-7; 8 nucleotides line up with TRBD2. Losses at the gene ends were 8 bases for V and 2 bases for J; bases not matched to a gene: 8. The CDR3 extends over 14 amino acids. Per germline, CDR1 MDHEN and CDR2 SYDVKM. The CDR3 here is CASFQREPPYEQYF. The CDR3 DNA sequence: TGTGCCAGCTTTCAGCGGGAGCCTCCCTACGAGCAGTACTTC. Supplemented by reference TRBV28 and TRBJ2-7, the full variable domain reads DVKVTQSSRYLVKRTGEKVFLECVQDMDHENMFWYRQDPGLGLRLIYFSYDVKMKEKGDIPEGYSVSREKKERFSLILESASTNQTSMYLCASFQREPPYEQYFGPGTRLTVT.

The sample holds a few counts of this clone. V and J are TRBV28 and TRBJ1-2; 9 bases agree with TRBD1. The germline CDR1 and CDR2 sequences are MDHEN and SYDVKM. The V gene end was trimmed by 10 bases and the J gene end by 2 bases; junction bases not matched to a gene: 14. The CDR3 runs to 16 residues. CDR3 bases: TGTGCCACCAACGGCGAAGGGACAGGGAAGAACTATGGCTACACCTTC. It yields the protein CATNGEGTGKNYGYTF.

This sequence joins TRBV27 and TRBJ2-7, with 9 bases lining up with TRBD1. Germline assignment: CDR1 MNHEY and CDR2 SMNVEV (reference sequence). J lost 6 bases, V lost 7 bases, and 10 bases had no gene match. The CDR3 has 14 residues. The CDR3 protein is CASTKGTGGSEQYF. The CDR3 coding sequence is TGTGCCAGCACCAAGGGTACAGGGGGCTCCGAGCAGTACTTC.

In this sample, this clone turned up a few times. The same CDR3 is also encoded by other DNA sequences in this sample. This chain links TRBV12-5 with TRBJ2-3; D call uncertain. With 2 bases removed from V and 2 bases from J, the gap between germline ends came to 5 bases. The CDR3 sequence is 13 residues long. Germline loops: CDR1 LGHNT, CDR2 FRNRAP. CDR3 protein: CASGLLNTDTQYF. The CDR3 DNA sequence: TGTGCTAGTGGTTTGCTAAACACAGATACGCAGTATTTT.

This chain joins TRBV18 and TRBJ2-7, with D maybe TRBD2 (7 bases). The CDR3 totals 14 residues. Trimming shortened V by 2 bases and J by 4 bases, and 12 bases separated the two germline ends. Germline loops: CDR1 KGHSH, CDR2 LQKENI. The CDR3 nucleotides read TGTGCCAGCTCACCAAACGAGGGGGGGTACGAGCAGTACTTC. Protein: CASSPNEGGYEQYF.

The chain joins TRBV27 to TRBJ2-5; no definite D call. Germline V gene lookup returns CDR1 MNHEY and CDR2 SMNVEV (reference sequence). The CDR3 is 11 residues long. The V and J ends lost 7 bases and 2 bases respectively, with 5 bases between them. The CDR3 protein is CASKQQETQYF. CDR3 DNA: TGTGCCAGCAAACAACAAGAGACCCAGTACTTC.

This rearrangement joins TRBV9 to TRBJ2-1; D might be TRBD2 (6 bases). Between the trimmed V and J ends, which lost 4 bases and 1 base, there was a span of 12 bases. Per germline, CDR1 SGDLS and CDR2 YYNGEE. The CDR3 is made up of 15 amino acids. CDR3 sequence reads: CASSSTGTSYNEQFF. The CDR3 coding sequence is TGTGCCAGCAGCTCTACCGGGACTTCCTACAATGAGCAGTTCTTC.

This clone has a single count. The genes are TRBV7-6 and TRBJ2-3; 8 bases line up with TRBD1. V gave up 5 bases and J gave up 14 bases; unmatched junction bases: 12. Germline V gene data show CDR1 as SGHVS and CDR2 as FNYEAQ. The CDR3 runs 13 residues. CDR3 loop: CASSVGQETPGYF. CDR3 bases: TGTGCCAGCAGCGTGGGACAGGAGACGCCTGGGTATTTT.

The rearrangement joins TRBV5-1 to TRBJ1-2; 12 nucleotides line up with TRBD1. Germline-derived CDR1 and CDR2 are SGHRS and YFSETQ. The CDR3 totals 13 residues. Trimming at V came to 0 bases and at J to 10 bases, leaving 1 base not matched to a gene. The CDR3, as DNA: TGCGCCAGCAGCTTGGCGGGACAGGGGGCCTACACCTTC. Translating it yields CASSLAGQGAYTF.

The chain joins TRBV19 to TRBJ2-2; 14 bases are a match to TRBD2. The V gene end was trimmed by 7 bases and the J gene end by 1 base; junction bases not matched to a gene: 5. CDR1 and CDR2 from the germline V gene are LNHDA and SQIVND (reference sequence). The CDR3 runs 17 residues. As DNA, the CDR3 is TGTGCCAGTATCCGGACTAGCGGGAGGCTGAACACCGGGGAGCTGTTTTTT. The encoded protein is CASIRTSGRLNTGELFF.